One T cell receptor (beta chain) is described in this entry. Germline V gene data show CDR1 as SGHAT and CDR2 as FQNNGV. The CDR3 is 15 amino acids. V was trimmed by 1 base and J by 5 bases, leaving 14 bases between them. Measured with immunoSEQ multiplex PCR; TCRdb has only the in-frame clones, and not every one. The table includes tens of thousands of clones, roughly 63% detected once. The data were taken from a study of radiotherapy plus CTLA-4 blockade in lung cancer. The sample consisted of peripheral blood, taken from a patient treated with radiotherapy plus ipilimumab. The chain recombines TRBV11-2 with TRBJ1-1; D call uncertain. This clonotype originated in a human donor with non-small cell lung cancer who had a partial response to radiotherapy plus ipilimumab. Here the CDR3 DNA reads TGTGCCAGCAGCTTAGGGAGGACGGTGGGAACTGAAGCTTTCTTT. Protein sequence: CASSLGRTVGTEAFF.